A single sample is the source of the 23 T cell receptor beta chains below, sequenced in a study of CD8 T cells in Susac syndrome. With random hexamers, 0.5 to 1 ug RNA was reverse transcribed. TCRdb used MiXCR to reprocess the immunoSEQ multiplex PCR reads, holding one entry per CDR3 protein. Of roughly 330,000 distinct CDR3 sequences listed, about 92% are singletons. Sequenced material: CD4+ T cells from PBMCs. These receptors were obtained from a human donor with multiple sclerosis.

J is TRBJ2-7 and V is TRBV6-6; D is ambiguous. The CDR3 totals 13 residues. The germline V and J ends were trimmed by 7 bases and 0 bases, with 10 bases remaining between them. In germline, CDR1 is MNHNY, CDR2 SVGAGI (reference sequence). CDR3 coding DNA: TGTGCCAGCACCTCAAGTAACTCCTACGAGCAGTACTTC. Translated: CASTSSNSYEQYF.

The CDR3 loop reads CASSVDRFGTEAFF. CDR3 sequence (DNA): TGTGCCAGCAGCGTAGACCGGTTTGGGACTGAAGCTTTCTTT. This sequence joins TRBV9 and TRBJ1-1; D unclear. Trimming cost V 0 bases and J 5 bases, with 11 bases left between them. CDR3 length equals 14 residues. Germline V lookup: CDR1 SGDLS, CDR2 YYNGEE. Complete variable domain (other parts from reference TRBV9 and TRBJ1-1): DSGVTQTPKHLITATGQRVTLRCSPRSGDLSVYWYQQSLDQGLQFLIQYYNGEERAKGNILERFSAQQFPDLHSELNLSSLELGDSALYFCASSVDRFGTEAFFGQGTRLTVV.

The J gene is TRBJ1-1, the V gene TRBV6-2 or TRBV6-3; D not resolved. The ends were cut back, 2 bases at V and 1 base at J, with 5 bases in the middle. Germline assignment: CDR1 MNHEY and CDR2 SVGEGT. There are 13 residues in the CDR3. In nucleotides, the CDR3 is TGTGCCAGCAGTTACCTACGGAACACTGAAGCTTTCTTT. It translates to CASSYLRNTEAFF.

The gene calls are TRBV4-1 and TRBJ2-5, with a weak D call TRBD1 (6 bases). Germline-derived CDR1 and CDR2 are MGHRA and YSYEKL. V lost 1 base and J lost 4, with 22 bases in between. The CDR3 runs 18 residues. The DNA for the CDR3 is TGCGCCAGCAGCCAAGTTCGGGCCGTACAGGGATTACGAGAGACCCAGTACTTC. Its protein product is CASSQVRAVQGLRETQYF.

This chain uses TRBV7-9 with TRBJ1-2, with TRBD1 matching over 7 bases. Germline CDR1 SEHNR, CDR2 FQNEAQ (reference sequence). The ends lost 3 bases at V and 4 bases at J; junction bases unmatched: 5. CDR3 length equals 14 residues. CDR3 loop: CASSFRGRSYGYTF. The CDR3 DNA follows: TGTGCCAGCAGCTTCAGGGGGAGGAGCTATGGCTACACCTTC.

The chain couples TRBV7-9 to TRBJ2-7; 12 nucleotides agree with TRBD2. Trimming took 4 bases from V and 2 from J; bases not matched to a gene: 12. The CDR3 has 18 amino acids. Germline assignment: CDR1 SEHNR and CDR2 FQNEAQ (reference sequence). CDR3 in amino acids: CASSSQGLAGYRPYEQYF. CDR3 nucleotides: TGTGCCAGCAGCTCACAAGGACTAGCGGGATACAGGCCCTACGAGCAGTACTTC.

The V call is TRBV7-9, the J call TRBJ1-2; maybe TRBD1 (6 bases). The CDR3 totals 12 residues. Looked up from germline, CDR1 is SEHNR and CDR2 is FQNEAQ (reference sequence). Trimming stripped 1 base from V and 13 bases from J, with 13 bases between. The CDR3, as DNA: TGTGCCAGCAGCTTAGGGGTACAGGGTTGCACCTTC. Protein: CASSLGVQGCTF.

The chain has TRBV7-2 and TRBJ1-5, with 9 positions matching TRBD1. V shed 0 bases and J 2 bases; nucleotides not matched to a gene: 2. The CDR3 totals 16 residues. Germline V lookup: CDR1 SGHTA, CDR2 FQGNSA. CDR3 sequence reads: CASSLAGQGRNQPQHF. The CDR3 DNA follows: TGTGCCAGCAGCTTAGCCGGACAGGGGCGCAATCAGCCCCAGCATTTT.

This clonotype is a singleton in its sample. The chain uses TRBV6-2 or TRBV6-3 and TRBJ1-1; the D gene is possibly TRBD1 (5 bases). CDR3 length: 15 amino acids. Trimming cost V 5 bases and J 1 base, with 14 bases left between them. CDR1 and CDR2 (germline): MNHEY, SVGEGT. DNA of the CDR3: TGTGCCAGCAGTACCCCAGGGTCGGCGAACACTGAAGCTTTCTTT. This sequence encodes CASSTPGSANTEAFF.

The rearrangement links TRBV19 to TRBJ1-5; D possibly corresponds to TRBD1 (6 bases). This CDR3 contains 18 residues. Germline V gene lookup returns CDR1 LNHDA and CDR2 SQIVND (reference sequence). V was shortened by 5 bases and J by 2 bases, with 22 bases between the two germline ends. CDR3 amino acids: CASSSRDTYLWGNQPQHF. In DNA form, the CDR3 reads TGTGCCAGTAGTTCCCGGGACACCTACCTTTGGGGCAATCAGCCCCAGCATTTT.

This chain joins TRBV7-8 and TRBJ2-5; 8 bases match TRBD2. Unmatched junction bases numbered 19, after V lost 6 bases and J lost 4 bases. The CDR3 extends over 18 amino acids. The germline V gene encodes CDR1 SGHVS and CDR2 FQNEAQ. CDR3 DNA: TGTGCCAGCAGGTGGCTCCGACCGGGACTAGGCGGGGTAGAGACCCAGTACTTC. It codes for CASRWLRPGLGGVETQYF.

The genes are TRBV11-2 and TRBJ2-1; tentatively, D is TRBD1 (6 bases). The CDR3 is 12 amino acids. The V and J ends lost 3 bases and 15 bases respectively, with 15 bases between them. The V gene's germline CDR1 is SGHAT and CDR2 FQNNGV. The CDR3 coding sequence is TGTGCCAGCAGCTTCGGGACATATAGTCCGTTCTTC. This translates into CASSFGTYSPFF. The full variable domain, its missing parts supplied by reference TRBV11-2 and TRBJ2-1, is EAGVAQSPRYKIIEKRQSVAFWCNPISGHATLYWYQQILGQGPKLLIQFQNNGVVDDSQLPKDRFSAERLKGVDSTLKIQPAKLEDSAVYLCASSFGTYSPFFGPGTRLTVL.

The V gene is TRBV7-9, the J gene TRBJ2-1, with 7 positions matching TRBD2. Losses at the gene ends were 7 bases for V and 9 bases for J; bases not matched to a gene: 9. The CDR3 length is 13 residues. The V gene's germline CDR1 is SEHNR and CDR2 FQNEAQ (reference sequence). CDR3 sequence reads: CASKREGHVEQFF. CDR3 DNA: TGTGCCAGCAAGAGGGAGGGCCATGTTGAGCAGTTCTTC.

The CDR3 here is CASSFRIMNTEAFF. The CDR3 nucleotides are TGTGCCAGCAGCTTCCGGATCATGAACACTGAAGCTTTCTTT. The chain joins TRBV5-6 to TRBJ1-1; D gene uncertain. Germline V gene sequence: CDR1 SGHDT, CDR2 YYEEEE. V dropped 2 bases and J dropped 0 bases, with 8 bases sitting between them. The CDR3 consists of 14 residues. Complete variable domain (other parts from reference TRBV5-6 and TRBJ1-1): DAGVTQSPTHLIKTRGQQVTLRCSPKSGHDTVSWYQQALGQGPQFIFQYYEEEERQRGNFPDRFSGHQFPNYSSELNVNALLLGDSALYLCASSFRIMNTEAFFGQGTRLTVV.

V is TRBV6-1 and J is TRBJ2-7; the match to TRBD2 covers 14 bases. This CDR3 has 16 amino acids. The V and J ends lost 5 bases and 11 bases, in that order; junction bases with no gene match: 14. Per germline, CDR1 MNHNS and CDR2 SASEGT. The DNA of the CDR3 is TGTGCCAGCAGTCGCGAGGGGGGACTAGCGGGAGCTCGGAAGTACTTC. Translated, it gives CASSREGGLAGARKYF.

The chain recombines TRBV10-3 with TRBJ2-3, with a tentative D call TRBD2 (5 bases). The CDR3 spans 12 residues. Trimming removed 3 bases from V and 8 bases from J, with 9 bases in between. Germline V gene lookup returns CDR1 ENHRY and CDR2 SYGVKD. CDR3 DNA sequence: TGTGCCATCAGTGATGCTGCGGGTACGCAGTATTTT. Its translation is CAISDAAGTQYF.

The chain employs TRBV7-9 and TRBJ2-3; TRBD2 matches 13 bases. This CDR3 is 16 amino acids long. V dropped 5 bases and J dropped 6; count of bases not matched to a gene: 8. Germline V gene lookup returns CDR1 SEHNR and CDR2 FQNEAQ (reference sequence). Here the CDR3 reads CASSPRTSGSLDTQYF. As DNA, the CDR3 is TGTGCCAGCAGCCCCCGGACTAGCGGGAGTCTGGATACGCAGTATTTT.

The chain recombines TRBV27 with TRBJ2-3; 7 bases line up with TRBD2. V was pared by 6 bases and J by 4 bases, with 10 bases of the junction left unmatched. The CDR3 covers 15 residues. Germline CDR1 and CDR2: MNHEY and SMNVEV (reference sequence). CDR3 nucleotides: TGTGCCAGCAGCGTAGTGCGGGAGACGGCAGATACGCAGTATTTT. Protein sequence: CASSVVRETADTQYF.

The chain links TRBV4-2 to TRBJ2-1; TRBD2 matches 10 bases. After removal of 1 base from V and 3 bases from J, the junction contained 3 bases not matched to a gene. CDR1 is LGHNA, CDR2 YNFKEQ, per germline. This CDR3 comprises 16 residues. CDR3: CASSQVLAGIYNEQFF. In nucleotides, the CDR3 is TGTGCCAGCAGCCAAGTACTAGCGGGGATCTACAATGAGCAGTTCTTC.

This chain uses TRBV7-9 with TRBJ2-1; TRBD2 might be the D (5 bases). Trimming stripped 5 bases from V and 6 bases from J, with 11 bases between. Germline values: CDR1 SEHNR, CDR2 FQNEAQ (reference sequence). The CDR3 is 13 amino acids. CDR3 loop: CASSPQEVNEQFF. For the CDR3, the DNA is TGTGCCAGCAGCCCGCAGGAGGTCAATGAGCAGTTCTTC.

This chain links TRBV12-3 or TRBV12-4 with TRBJ1-2, with unresolved D. The ends were cut back, 9 bases at V and 2 bases at J, with 16 bases in the middle. This CDR3 region has 14 residues. CDR3: CASCPFRGNYGYTF. The CDR3 bases are TGTGCCAGTTGTCCCTTCCGAGGGAACTATGGCTACACCTTC.

As DNA, the CDR3 is TGTGCCAGCAGGGGCGGGGAGACCCAGTACTTC. Its protein product is CASRGGETQYF. The rearrangement uses TRBV12-3 or TRBV12-4 and TRBJ2-5; a possible D gene is TRBD2 (5 bases). Trimming cost V 6 bases and J 5 bases, with 7 bases left between them. CDR3 length: 11 amino acids.

V usage is TRBV9 and J usage is TRBJ2-5; 8 bases line up with TRBD2. V shed 2 bases, J shed 5 bases, and the junction held 11 bases outside the gene matches. Germline CDR1 is SGDLS and CDR2 is YYNGEE. The CDR3 is 16 amino acids. CDR3 DNA: TGTGCCAGCAGCGTGGGCGCAGCGGGAGCGGGCGAGACCCAGTACTTC. Protein sequence: CASSVGAAGAGETQYF.